Below, one T cell receptor (beta chain) is given with its context. Antigen: not known. Unique molecular identifiers tagged the TCR beta cDNA libraries. TCRdb ran MiXCR on the PCR reads and lists one entry per CDR3 protein. The table has 450,000 to 650,000 distinct CDR3 sequences, around 40% seen once; the top ten hold under 2%. This entry is derived from a study of post-analysis software for immune sequencing data. The V segment lost 7 bases and the J segment 6 bases; nucleotides outside the gene matches: 9. This CDR3 region has 13 residues. General study results and limits: TRBV5-6, TRBV5-1 and TRBV20-1 belonged to a set of about 5 TRBV segments that were more frequent in patients than controls.

This clonotype was sampled from a girl aged 10 to 17 with multiple sclerosis. Specimen: blood. This rearrangement joins TRBV12-3 or TRBV12-4 to TRBJ2-7, with TRBD1 matching 7 bases. The CDR3 nucleotides are TGTGCCAGCACTTCCGGGCCAGGGGGCGAGCAGTACTTC. Translating it yields CASTSGPGGEQYF.